Shown below are 16 T cell receptor beta chains from a single sample sequenced in a study of CD8 T cells in Susac syndrome. Random hexamers were used to reverse transcribe 0.5 to 1 ug of RNA. TCRdb redid the calling of the immunoSEQ multiplex PCR reads with MiXCR, one entry per CDR3 protein. The sample lists about 140,000 distinct CDR3 sequences, more than 85% occurring once. Source material: CD8+ T cells from PBMCs. These receptors were taken from a human donor with Susac syndrome.

This clonotype appeared a few times. This chain joins TRBV9 and TRBJ2-7; D remains ambiguous. CDR3 size: 13 residues. Trimming took 0 bases from V and 0 from J, leaving 4 bases between them. The germline V gene has CDR1 SGDLS and CDR2 YYNGEE. The CDR3 region is CASSVESSYEQYF. For the CDR3, the DNA is TGTGCCAGCAGCGTAGAGAGCTCCTACGAGCAGTACTTC. The full variable domain, rest sourced from reference TRBV9 and TRBJ2-7, is DSGVTQTPKHLITATGQRVTLRCSPRSGDLSVYWYQQSLDQGLQFLIQYYNGEERAKGNILERFSAQQFPDLHSELNLSSLELGDSALYFCASSVESSYEQYFGPGTRLTVT.

The chain combines TRBV7-9 with TRBJ2-7; no clear D. Germline CDR1 and CDR2: SEHNR and FQNEAQ (reference sequence). Trimming took 5 bases from V and 3 from J, leaving 17 bases between them. This CDR3 is built from 15 residues. The CDR3 region is CASSAILTKLYEQYF. CDR3 DNA: TGTGCCAGCAGCGCGATTCTAACCAAACTCTACGAGCAGTACTTC.

This chain connects TRBV15 to TRBJ2-1; TRBD2 might be the D (5 bases). The CDR3 has 18 residues. Deletions cut 3 bases from V and 5 bases from J, with 23 bases between. Germline CDR1 and CDR2: LNHNV and YYDKDF (reference sequence). DNA of the CDR3: TGTGCCACCAGCAGGCTCCCGCGGGTGGGCCCTAAAGACAATGAGCAGTTCTTC. Amino acids: CATSRLPRVGPKDNEQFF. Full variable domain (rest looked up from reference TRBV15 and TRBJ2-1): DAMVIQNPRYQVTQFGKPVTLSCSQTLNHNVMYWYQQKSSQAPKLLFHYYDKDFNNEADTPDNFQSRRPNTSFCFLDIRSPGLGDTAMYLCATSRLPRVGPKDNEQFFGPGTRLTVL.

The chain combines TRBV7-9 with TRBJ2-5; perhaps TRBD2 as D (6 bases). CDR3 length equals 13 residues. Trimming left V 1 base short and J 5 bases short, with 8 bases between. Germline CDR1 SEHNR, CDR2 FQNEAQ (reference sequence). The CDR3 loop reads CASSLGEVETQYF. The CDR3 DNA follows: TGTGCCAGCAGCTTAGGGGAGGTGGAGACCCAGTACTTC. Full variable domain (rest looked up from reference TRBV7-9 and TRBJ2-5): DTGVSQNPRHKITKRGQNVTFRCDPISEHNRLYWYRQTLGQGPEFLTYFQNEAQLEKSRLLSDRFSAERPKGSFSTLEIQRTEQGDSAMYLCASSLGEVETQYFGPGTRLLVL.

V and J are TRBV20-1 and TRBJ2-7, with D perhaps matching TRBD2 (5 bases). Germline CDR1 is DFQATT and CDR2 is SNEGSKA (reference sequence). This CDR3 has 12 residues. Trimming took 4 bases from V and 3 from J, leaving 10 bases between them. CDR3 nucleotide sequence: TGCAGTGCTAATTCGGGGTTCTACGAGCAGTACTTC. This translates into CSANSGFYEQYF.

The rearrangement joins TRBV2 to TRBJ2-1; 8 bases are shared with TRBD2. Germline V CDR1 and CDR2: SNHLY, FYNNEI. This CDR3 is 16 amino acids long. V shed 8 bases and J 7 bases; nucleotides not matched to a gene: 16. The CDR3 loop is CASVMRGPAGVNEQFF. The CDR3 DNA sequence: TGTGCCAGCGTTATGCGGGGCCCAGCGGGGGTAAATGAGCAGTTCTTC.

This clonotype was observed a single time. This chain links TRBV27 with TRBJ2-1; TRBD1 matches at 7 bases. The ends lost 2 bases at V and 3 bases at J; junction bases unmatched: 4. Germline assignment: CDR1 MNHEY and CDR2 SMNVEV (reference sequence). This CDR3 is 15 amino acids long. This CDR3 reads CASSLPGTDYNEQFF. CDR3 nucleotides: TGTGCCAGCAGTTTACCCGGGACAGACTACAATGAGCAGTTCTTC.

Only one count was recorded for this clonotype. The gene calls are TRBV27 and TRBJ2-7, with unresolved D. V gave up 7 bases and J gave up 0 bases, with 16 bases separating them. Germline lookup yields CDR1 MNHEY and CDR2 SMNVEV (reference sequence). This CDR3 region has 15 residues. Here the CDR3 reads CASTSGRAPSYEQYF. The DNA for the CDR3 is TGTGCCAGCACCTCTGGCCGGGCCCCCTCCTACGAGCAGTACTTC.

Here the CDR3 DNA reads TGTGCCAGCAGTCGGATCGAAGGCGGGCGAGACCAGTACTTC. This sequence encodes CASSRIEGGRDQYF. The J gene is TRBJ2-5, the V gene TRBV28; weak D call: TRBD2 (5 bases). The CDR3 sequence is 14 residues long. Trimming removed 5 bases from V and 10 bases from J, with 20 bases in between. CDR1 is MDHEN, CDR2 SYDVKM, per germline.

This rearrangement joins TRBV11-1 to TRBJ2-1, with 13 positions matching TRBD2. The junction had 8 bases not matched to a gene; V was cut back by 5 bases and J by 4 bases. The CDR3 is 17 residues long. Germline V CDR1 and CDR2: SGHAT, FQDESV (reference sequence). DNA of the CDR3: TGTGCCAGCAGCCTCGGGGGACTAGCGGGGCGTTACAATGAGCAGTTCTTC. Translating it yields CASSLGGLAGRYNEQFF.

V usage is TRBV6-4 and J usage is TRBJ1-1; 7 bases align to TRBD1. The CDR3 contains 15 residues. Germline trimming cut 0 bases from V and 11 bases from J; bases unmatched to any gene: 12. Germline assignment: CDR1 MRHNA and CDR2 SNTAGT. The CDR3, as DNA: TGTGCCAGCAGTGACTCTTGGACAGGACCGGCGGGGGCTTTCTTT. As protein: CASSDSWTGPAGAFF.

This clonotype was counted a single time. This rearrangement joins TRBV7-6 to TRBJ2-1; TRBD1 might be the D (6 bases). This CDR3 is 14 amino acids long. With 0 bases removed from V and 10 bases from J, the gap between germline ends came to 13 bases. In germline, CDR1 is SGHVS, CDR2 FNYEAQ. CDR3 DNA sequence: TGTGCCAGCAGCTTAGCTATACAGGGCTGGGAGCAGTTCTTC. It is translated as CASSLAIQGWEQFF. Looking up the rest from reference TRBV7-6 and TRBJ2-1 gives the full variable domain: GAGVSQSPRYKVTKRGQDVALRCDPISGHVSLYWYRQALGQGPEFLTYFNYEAQQDKSGLPNDRFSAERPEGSISTLTIQRTEQRDSAMYRCASSLAIQGWEQFFGPGTRLTVL.

This sequence joins TRBV12-3 or TRBV12-4 and TRBJ2-3; 11 nucleotides align to TRBD2. Trimming removed 5 bases from V and 5 bases from J; junction bases left unmatched: 6. CDR3 length: 15 residues. CDR3 bases: TGTGCCAGCAGTCCCCTAGCGGGAGGCATAGATACGCAGTATTTT. Translating gives CASSPLAGGIDTQYF.

The V call is TRBV12-3 or TRBV12-4, the J call TRBJ2-1; weak D call: TRBD2 (6 bases). V lost 7 bases to trimming and J lost 9 bases, with 16 bases between them. The CDR3 sequence is 13 residues long. CDR3: CASNGDGGVEQFF. In nucleotides, the CDR3 is TGTGCCAGCAACGGAGATGGAGGGGTTGAGCAGTTCTTC.

V usage is TRBV3-1 and J usage is TRBJ2-6; D perhaps matches TRBD2 (5 bases). The CDR3 loop spans 16 amino acids. Germline values: CDR1 LGHDT, CDR2 YNNKEL (reference sequence). Trimming pared 4 bases from V and 2 bases from J, leaving 12 bases between. In nucleotides, the CDR3 is TGTGCCAGCAGCCCCGTATGGAGGACTGGGGCCAACGTCCTGACTTTC. This sequence encodes CASSPVWRTGANVLTF.

The gene calls are TRBV6-2 or TRBV6-3 and TRBJ2-7; unclear D gene. Germline V gives CDR1 MNHEY, CDR2 SVGEGT. The CDR3 is 12 residues long. Trimming pared 2 bases from V and 0 bases from J, leaving 2 bases between. CDR3 region: CASSYSSYEQYF. CDR3 bases: TGTGCCAGCAGTTACAGCTCCTACGAGCAGTACTTC.